The 17 T cell receptor beta chains given below trace back to one sample, sequenced in a study of CD8 T cells in ankylosing spondylitis. TCRdb ran MiXCR on the 5' RACE reads and lists one entry per CDR3 protein. The sample contains about 510,000 distinct CDR3 sequences, less than 6% of which appear only once. The antigens of these receptors remain unknown. Study observations and caveats: Roughly 8 highly homologous variants made up a TCR beta motif, and this motif appeared characteristic of ankylosing spondylitis blood.

Sequencing was carried out using blood, either unsorted or a sorted T cell fraction (not recorded which). Source of these receptors: a male donor with ankylosing spondylitis.

Ten or more counts support this clonotype. This chain links TRBV27 with TRBJ1-1; 7 nucleotides agree with TRBD1. CDR3 length: 14 amino acids. Losses at the gene ends were 6 bases for V and 2 bases for J; bases not matched to a gene: 6. CDR1 and CDR2 from the germline V gene are MNHEY and SMNVEV (reference sequence). CDR3 in amino acids: CASRRQGDNTEAFF. CDR3 in DNA: TGTGCCAGCAGACGTCAGGGGGATAACACTGAAGCTTTCTTT.

This clonotype was picked up many times. This rearrangement joins TRBV5-1 to TRBJ1-1; a possible D gene is TRBD1 (6 bases). There are 16 residues in the CDR3. The germline V gene encodes CDR1 SGHRS and CDR2 YFSETQ. The V gene lost 0 bases and the J gene lost 3 bases, with 15 bases spanning the gap. Written as DNA, the CDR3 is TGCGCCAGCAGCTTGGGAAACACAGGGAGCGACACTGAAGCTTTCTTT. Amino acid sequence: CASSLGNTGSDTEAFF. The full variable domain, completed using reference TRBV5-1 and TRBJ1-1, is KAGVTQTPRYLIKTRGQQVTLSCSPISGHRSVSWYQQTPGQGLQFLFEYFSETQRNKGNFPGRFSGRQFSNSRSEMNVSTLELGDSALYLCASSLGNTGSDTEAFFGQGTRLTVV.

The genes are TRBV18 and TRBJ2-2; D might be TRBD2 (6 bases). Germline-derived CDR1 and CDR2 are KGHSH and LQKENI. This CDR3 is 17 amino acids long. V was shortened by 1 base and J by 3 bases, with 15 bases between the two germline ends. DNA for the CDR3: TGTGCCAGCTCACCACGTCTCAGTTGGGGGGACACCGGGGAGCTGTTTTTT. It translates to CASSPRLSWGDTGELFF.

In its sample, this clonotype was seen many times. This sequence joins TRBV7-9 and TRBJ2-5; D unclear. The germline V gene encodes CDR1 SEHNR and CDR2 FQNEAQ (reference sequence). This CDR3 is 15 amino acids long. The V gene lost 1 base and the J gene lost 0 bases, with 9 bases spanning the gap. Here the CDR3 reads CASSLVSPNQETQYF. CDR3 sequence (DNA): TGTGCCAGCAGCTTAGTCAGTCCGAACCAAGAGACCCAGTACTTC.

Ten or more counts support this clonotype. The chain carries TRBV12-3 or TRBV12-4 and TRBJ2-7, with D perhaps TRBD2 (6 bases). This CDR3 comprises 14 residues. V lost 6 bases and J lost 7, with 19 bases in between. The CDR3 here is CASRVAETSWEQYF. As DNA, the CDR3 is TGTGCCAGCAGGGTAGCGGAGACCTCCTGGGAGCAGTACTTC.

This clonotype was seen repeatedly, ten times or more. The rearrangement uses TRBV6-2 or TRBV6-3 and TRBJ2-7; D unclear. The CDR3 loop spans 13 amino acids. Deletions cut 6 bases from V and 4 bases from J, with 13 bases between. CDR1 is MNHEY, CDR2 SVGEGT, per germline. The CDR3 bases are TGTGCCAGCAGCCTCCTGGCATCTTACGAGCAGTACTTC. Translated: CASSLLASYEQYF.

At least ten counts were recorded for this clonotype. The chain is built from TRBV21-1 and TRBJ1-2; TRBD1 reflects the table's D call only, with no check against the DNA. TRBV21-1 is a listed pseudogene. CDR3 length equals 17 residues. This CDR3 reads CASSRHPRWQGNYGYTF. The CDR3 nucleotides are TGTGCCAGCAGCAGACACCCCCGGTGGCAGGGCAACTATGGCTACACCTTC.

This clonotype was counted many times. This chain connects TRBV4-3 to TRBJ2-3; D is perhaps TRBD2 (5 bases). There are 14 residues in the CDR3. Germline loops: CDR1 LGHNA, CDR2 YSLEER. The ends were cut back, 2 bases at V and 0 bases at J, with 6 bases in the middle. For the CDR3, the DNA is TGCGCCAGCAGCCAACGGGGTAGCACAGATACGCAGTATTTT. Amino acids: CASSQRGSTDTQYF.

This clonotype has ten or more counts. This chain links TRBV27 with TRBJ2-6; possible D gene TRBD1, 5 bases. The germline CDR1 and CDR2 sequences are MNHEY and SMNVEV (reference sequence). V was cut by 3 bases and J by 4 bases, with 13 bases left in between. The CDR3 consists of 16 residues. DNA for the CDR3: TGTGCCAGCAGTTTTGGCAGGGTCGGCGGGGCCAACGTCCTGACTTTC. This codes for CASSFGRVGGANVLTF.

This chain links TRBV20-1 with TRBJ2-7; D is perhaps TRBD1 or TRBD2 (5 bases each). The germline V gene encodes CDR1 DFQATT and CDR2 SNEGSKA (reference sequence). Trimming removed 0 bases from V and 1 base from J, with 10 bases in between. The CDR3 loop spans 14 amino acids. The CDR3 region is CSARDGTGSYEQYF. The CDR3 nucleotides read TGCAGTGCTAGAGACGGGACGGGATCCTACGAGCAGTACTTC.

This clonotype was counted many times. The CDR3 sequence is CASSVQANTEAFF. CDR3 sequence (DNA): TGTGCCAGCAGCGTCCAGGCCAACACTGAAGCTTTCTTT. The chain joins TRBV5-5 to TRBJ1-1; no firm D call. Germline V gene data show CDR1 as SGHKS and CDR2 as YYEKEE (reference sequence). The CDR3 sequence is 13 residues long. Trimming removed 4 bases from V and 2 bases from J, with 9 bases in between.

Ten or more counts support this clonotype. The chain employs TRBV6-1 and TRBJ2-3, with 7 nucleotides matching TRBD2. This CDR3 is built from 15 residues. The germline V gene encodes CDR1 MNHNS and CDR2 SASEGT. The V gene end was trimmed by 3 bases and the J gene end by 4 bases; junction bases not matched to a gene: 7. CDR3 amino acids: CASSDPRGRADTQYF. The DNA for the CDR3 is TGTGCCAGCAGTGATCCGCGGGGGAGGGCAGATACGCAGTATTTT.

This clonotype was counted many times. This chain uses TRBV12-3 or TRBV12-4 with TRBJ2-1; TRBD2 matches at 13 bases. V dropped 10 bases and J dropped 0; count of bases not matched to a gene: 3. This CDR3 has 15 amino acids. The CDR3 protein is CAIGTSGDSYNEQFF. DNA for the CDR3: TGTGCCATCGGGACTAGCGGGGACTCCTACAATGAGCAGTTCTTC.

Comments on this clonotype: A much larger clone is a single base away; this may be a read error. The V gene is TRBV7-9, the J gene TRBJ2-2; D is perhaps TRBD1 or TRBD2 (6 bases each). The germline V gene has CDR1 SEHNR and CDR2 FQNEAQ (reference sequence). CDR3 length: 13 amino acids. V lost 9 bases and J lost 7, with 15 bases in between. In DNA, the CDR3 is TGTGCCAGGGGGGCGGAGGGAGACGGGGAGCTGTTTTTT. Residues: CARGAEGDGELFF.

This clonotype was counted at least ten times. The chain recombines TRBV29-1 with TRBJ2-3; D may be TRBD1 or TRBD2 (6 bases each). V was pared by 6 bases and J by 0 bases, with 19 bases between. Germline assignment: CDR1 SQVTM and CDR2 ANQGSEA. This CDR3 comprises 16 residues. The CDR3 loop is CSVGGGMVASTDTQYF. The DNA for the CDR3 is TGCAGCGTGGGGGGCGGCATGGTTGCTAGCACAGATACGCAGTATTTT.

This clonotype was seen ten or more times. The chain combines TRBV9 with TRBJ1-5; D is unclear. This CDR3 contains 14 residues. Germline values: CDR1 SGDLS, CDR2 YYNGEE. V lost 0 bases to trimming and J lost 2 bases, with 6 bases between them. In nucleotides, the CDR3 is TGTGCCAGCAGCGTAGACTTACGCAATCAGCCCCAGCATTTT. Its translation: CASSVDLRNQPQHF.

The chain is built from TRBV11-1 and TRBJ2-5, with 7 positions matching TRBD1. The CDR3 totals 14 residues. The germline CDR1 and CDR2 sequences are SGHAT and FQDESV (reference sequence). The ends lost 5 bases at V and 2 bases at J; junction bases unmatched: 5. The CDR3 DNA reads TGTGCCAGCAGCATAACGACAGGGCAAGAGACCCAGTACTTC. It is translated as CASSITTGQETQYF.